The 3 T cell receptor beta chains below come from one sample, sequenced in a study of T cell repertoires in cytomegalovirus infection. TCRdb re-derived calls from the reads in MiXCR, one entry per CDR3 protein. The sample has fewer than 550,000 distinct CDR3 sequences, 10% to 12% seen once. Sequencing was carried out using PBMCs. The receptor set was obtained from a human donor in good health (CMV status not recorded). Some clones in this sample may be carry-over from other donors' samples.

This clonotype was found many times. The chain combines TRBV12-3 or TRBV12-4 with TRBJ1-2; TRBD1 might be the D (5 bases). Trimming removed 3 bases from V and 2 bases from J, with 13 bases in between. This CDR3 spans 15 amino acids. CDR3 residues: CASSFGRTPNYGYTF. The CDR3 DNA follows: TGTGCCAGCAGTTTCGGTCGGACACCAAACTATGGCTACACCTTC.

This clonotype was seen many times. The CDR3 is CASSPQGGNQPQHF. As DNA, the CDR3 is TGTGCCAGCAGTCCCCAGGGGGGCAATCAGCCCCAGCATTTT. The rearrangement links TRBV6-6 to TRBJ1-5, with 7 nucleotides matching TRBD1. This CDR3 is built from 14 residues. V shed 5 bases and J 2 bases; nucleotides not matched to a gene: 3. Per the germline V gene, CDR1 is MNHNY and CDR2 is SVGAGI (reference sequence).

On this clonotype itself: A much larger clonotype is one base distant, so this may be a read error. V usage is TRBV7-2 and J usage is TRBJ1-4, with 9 bases fitting TRBD1. With 2 bases clipped from V and 8 bases from J, the junction kept 9 bases outside the gene matches. CDR1 is SGHTA and CDR2 is FQGNSA in the germline V gene. The CDR3 contains 16 residues. The CDR3 DNA follows: TGTGCCAGCAGCTTATCTACCGTGACAGGGGGAGAAAAACTGTTTTTT. The encoded protein is CASSLSTVTGGEKLFF.